The source of this TCR beta chain is a study of OX40 agonist ivuxolimab in advanced cancers. Regarding the complete study: Ivuxolimab was a fully human IgG2 agonistic monoclonal antibody targeting the costimulatory receptor OX40 (CD134). Intravenous ivuxolimab was administered to patients every 2 weeks at six dose levels: 0.01, 0.1, 0.3, 1.5, 3 and 10 mg/kg. Of the 52 patients in dose escalation, about 20 had hepatocellular carcinoma, some 15 had melanoma, 9 had renal cell carcinoma and 9 had head and neck cancer. A male proportion of roughly 85% and a mean age of 60 years, ranging from 23 to 79, were recorded for the dose-escalation cohort. Prior anti-PD-1, anti-PD-L1 or anti-CTLA-4 therapy was permitted, and 40% of dose-escalation patients had received checkpoint inhibitors. Partial responses were achieved by three dose-escalation patients, of whom one had hepatocellular carcinoma and two had cutaneous melanoma. Peripheral TCRbeta sequencing was intended to test whether TCR sequence diversity was altered and clonal T-cell expansion was caused by ivuxolimab. The monotherapy dose-escalation portion (N of about 49 patients) of the phase I ivuxolimab trial is reported in the paper.

V ends up 5 bases short and J 3 bases short, with an unmatched junction base count of 7. The CDR3 goes from the cysteine to the phenylalanine over 15 residues. Left in the record is the CDR3 DNA by itself, 45 bases read in frame from the first base. Looking up the germline V gene yields CDR1 SGHVS and CDR2 FNYEAQ. This clone was seen more than once but under ten times. Its cognate antigen has yet to be identified. No per-base quality is available; no much larger clone lies one base away. For sequencing of the TCRbeta CDR3 region, genomic DNA was extracted from the sorted cells. TCRbeta CDR3 regions were sequenced using the immunoSEQ Assay. TCRdb retrieved this table from immuneACCESS and kept in-frame rearrangements only. Not all clones are present; in checked studies, unresolved V genes account for under half, and no reason is known for the remainder. The sample includes around 67,000 clones, with roughly nine tenths observed a single time. Of the sample, about 1.3% is held by the ten largest clones.

Patients with a history of autoimmune disease or receiving systemic immunosuppression were excluded from the trial. Peripheral blood for TCR sequencing was collected from all dose cohorts at baseline, on cycle 4 day 1, and on cycle 7 day 1. The samples were drawn from a first-in-human, open-label, multicenter phase I dose-escalation trial of ivuxolimab. Adults with locally advanced or metastatic head and neck squamous cell, hepatocellular, melanoma or renal cell carcinoma were enrolled in the trial. Before TCR sequencing, CD4+ T cells and CD8+ T cells from peripheral blood were sorted into separate populations. Broad study findings and their caveats: At doses of 0.1 to 3.0 mg/kg, clonal expansion of both CD4+ and CD8+ blood T cells was observed from baseline to week 6. The antigen specificity of the peripheral T cells that underwent clonal expansion was not determined. Low levels of normalized T-cell clonal expansion were also shown by some nonresponding patients. Partial responders in the 0.1-3.0 mg/kg groups had among the lowest normalized peripheral clonal expansion, especially among CD8+ T cells. After ivuxolimab, CD8+ T cells had more expanded clones than CD4+ T cells on average.

This receptor was taken from an adult with an advanced solid tumor such as melanoma, head and neck, liver or kidney cancer. Here the sequenced sample was CD4+ or CD8+ T cells sorted from blood, taken in a trial of the OX40 agonist ivuxolimab. Recombination linked TRBV7-6 to TRBJ2-7, with 10 bases aligning to TRBD2. The DNA reads TGTGCCAGCAGCCCATCCAGCGGGAGGGTCTACGAGCAGTACTTC. Its product reads: CASSPSSGRVYEQYF.